There are many counts of the clone carrying this TCR beta chain. Antigen unknown. The germline gene is not matched at one end of the junction; a read error may be the cause. The CDR3 loop spans 14 amino acids. Per germline, CDR1 GTSNPN and CDR2 SVGIG (reference sequence). These data belong to a study of T-cell reconstitution after alpha-beta-depleted transplantation in children. Study results and caveats: There were some patients whose high TCRbeta diversity at day 60 came from surviving recipient T cells and thymic progenitors. Newly produced T cells mostly provided counts and TCRbeta diversity after one year, as hyperexpanded clones declined. Alpha-beta T cells about two months after transplant reportedly derived from several hundred expanded graft clones.

Preparing the TCRbeta library involved the use of unique molecular identifiers. From the PCR reads, TCRdb called clonotypes with MiXCR, one entry per CDR3 protein. Of almost 500,000 distinct CDR3 sequences listed, about 10% are singletons. The sample here was PBMCs, taken before TCRalphabeta/CD19-depleted stem cell transplant. The chain couples TRBV30 to TRBJ1-5, with 7 bases matching TRBD1. This TCR came from a child aged 2 to 10 with inherited bone marrow failure, due to receive a stem cell transplant. DNA of the CDR3: TGTGCCTGGGGGGACAGCTATAGCAATCACCCCCAGCATTTT. Translation: CAWGDSYSNHPQHF.